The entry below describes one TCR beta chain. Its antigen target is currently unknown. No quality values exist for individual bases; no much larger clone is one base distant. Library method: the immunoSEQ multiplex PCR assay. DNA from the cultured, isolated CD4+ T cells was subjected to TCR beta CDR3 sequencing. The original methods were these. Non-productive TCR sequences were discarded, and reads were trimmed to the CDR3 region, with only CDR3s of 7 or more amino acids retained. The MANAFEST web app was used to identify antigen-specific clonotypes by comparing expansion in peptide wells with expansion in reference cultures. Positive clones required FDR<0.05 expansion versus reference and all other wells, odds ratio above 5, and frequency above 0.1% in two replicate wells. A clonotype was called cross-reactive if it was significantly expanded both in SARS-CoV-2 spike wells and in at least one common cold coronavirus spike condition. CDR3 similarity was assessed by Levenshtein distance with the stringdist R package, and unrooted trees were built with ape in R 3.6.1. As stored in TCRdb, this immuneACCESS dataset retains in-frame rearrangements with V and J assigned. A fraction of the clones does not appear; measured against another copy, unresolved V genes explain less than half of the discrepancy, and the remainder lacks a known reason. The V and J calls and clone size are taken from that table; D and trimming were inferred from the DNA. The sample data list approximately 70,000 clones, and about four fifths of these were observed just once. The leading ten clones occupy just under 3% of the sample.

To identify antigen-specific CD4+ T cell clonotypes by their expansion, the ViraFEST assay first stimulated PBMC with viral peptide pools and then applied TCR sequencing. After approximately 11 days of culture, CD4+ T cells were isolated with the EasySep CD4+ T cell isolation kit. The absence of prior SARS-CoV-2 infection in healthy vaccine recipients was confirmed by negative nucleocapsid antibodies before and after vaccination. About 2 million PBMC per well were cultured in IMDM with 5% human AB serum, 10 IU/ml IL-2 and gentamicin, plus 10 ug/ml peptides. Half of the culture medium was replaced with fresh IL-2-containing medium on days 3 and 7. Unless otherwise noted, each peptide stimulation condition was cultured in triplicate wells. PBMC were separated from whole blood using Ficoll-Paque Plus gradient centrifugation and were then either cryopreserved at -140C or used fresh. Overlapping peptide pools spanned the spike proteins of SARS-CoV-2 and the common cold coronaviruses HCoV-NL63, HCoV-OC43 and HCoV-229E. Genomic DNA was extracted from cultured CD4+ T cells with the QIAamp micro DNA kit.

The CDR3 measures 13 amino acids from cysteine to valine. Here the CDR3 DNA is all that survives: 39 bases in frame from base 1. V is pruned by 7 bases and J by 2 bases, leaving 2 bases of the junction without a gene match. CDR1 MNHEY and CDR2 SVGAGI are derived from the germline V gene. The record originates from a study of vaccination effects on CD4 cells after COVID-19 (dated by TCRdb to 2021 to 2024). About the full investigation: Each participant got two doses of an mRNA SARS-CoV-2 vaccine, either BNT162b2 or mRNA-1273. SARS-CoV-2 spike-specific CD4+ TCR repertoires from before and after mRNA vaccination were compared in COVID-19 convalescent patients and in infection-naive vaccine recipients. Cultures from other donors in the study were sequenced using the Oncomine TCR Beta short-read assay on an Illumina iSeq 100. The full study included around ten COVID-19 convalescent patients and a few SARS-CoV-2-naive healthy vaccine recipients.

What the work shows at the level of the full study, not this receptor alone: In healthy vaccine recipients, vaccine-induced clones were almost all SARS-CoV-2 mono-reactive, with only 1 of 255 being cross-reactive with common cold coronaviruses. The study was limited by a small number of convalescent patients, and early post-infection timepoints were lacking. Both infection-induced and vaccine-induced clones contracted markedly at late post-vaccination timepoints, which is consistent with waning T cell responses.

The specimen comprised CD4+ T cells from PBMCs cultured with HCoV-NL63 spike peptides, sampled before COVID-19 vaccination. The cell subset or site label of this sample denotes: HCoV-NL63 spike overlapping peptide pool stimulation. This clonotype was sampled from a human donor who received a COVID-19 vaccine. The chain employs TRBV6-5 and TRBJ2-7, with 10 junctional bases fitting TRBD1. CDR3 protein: CASKDRGTYEQYV. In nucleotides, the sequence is TGTGCCAGCAAGGACAGGGGGACCTACGAGCAGTACGTC.